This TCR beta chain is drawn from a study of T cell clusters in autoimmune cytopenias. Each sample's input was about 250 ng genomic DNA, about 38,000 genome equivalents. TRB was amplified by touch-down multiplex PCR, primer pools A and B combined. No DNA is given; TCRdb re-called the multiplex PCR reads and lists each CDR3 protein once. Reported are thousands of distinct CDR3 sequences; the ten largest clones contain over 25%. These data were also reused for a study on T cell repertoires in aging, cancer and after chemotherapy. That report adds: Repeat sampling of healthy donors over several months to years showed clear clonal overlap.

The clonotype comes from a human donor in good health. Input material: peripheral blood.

The chain's CDR3 is CATVTSGRYNEQFF. The chain couples TRBV24-1 to TRBJ2-1; TCRdb lists TRBD2, though no DNA is available to test this call. The CDR3 contains 14 residues. Germline assignment: CDR1 KGHDR and CDR2 SFDVKD.